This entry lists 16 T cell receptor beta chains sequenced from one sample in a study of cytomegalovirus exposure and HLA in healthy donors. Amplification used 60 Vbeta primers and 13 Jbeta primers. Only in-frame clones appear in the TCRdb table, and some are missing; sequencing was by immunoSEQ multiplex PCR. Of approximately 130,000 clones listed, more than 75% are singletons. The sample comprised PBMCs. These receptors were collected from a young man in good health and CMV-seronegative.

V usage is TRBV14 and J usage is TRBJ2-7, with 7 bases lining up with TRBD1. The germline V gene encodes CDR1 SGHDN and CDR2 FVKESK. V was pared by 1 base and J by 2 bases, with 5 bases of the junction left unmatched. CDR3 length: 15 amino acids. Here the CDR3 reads CASSQGRQGAYEQYF. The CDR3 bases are TGTGCCAGCAGCCAAGGTCGACAGGGAGCCTACGAGCAGTACTTC.

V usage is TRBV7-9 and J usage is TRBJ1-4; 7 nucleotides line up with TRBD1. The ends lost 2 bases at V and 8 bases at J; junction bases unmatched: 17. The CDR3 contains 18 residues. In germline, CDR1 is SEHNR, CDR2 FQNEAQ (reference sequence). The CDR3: CASSLQGGQEKYREKLFF. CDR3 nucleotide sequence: TGTGCCAGCAGCTTACAGGGAGGACAGGAGAAATACCGAGAAAAACTGTTTTTT. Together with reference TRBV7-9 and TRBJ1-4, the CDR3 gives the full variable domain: DTGVSQNPRHKITKRGQNVTFRCDPISEHNRLYWYRQTLGQGPEFLTYFQNEAQLEKSRLLSDRFSAERPKGSFSTLEIQRTEQGDSAMYLCASSLQGGQEKYREKLFFGSGTQLSVL.

The chain's CDR3 is CASSLQGGNTGELFF. DNA for the CDR3: TGCGCCAGCAGCTTACAGGGGGGGAACACCGGGGAGCTGTTTTTT. This rearrangement joins TRBV5-1 to TRBJ2-2, with 8 positions matching TRBD1. The CDR3 runs to 15 residues. Trimming at V came to 2 bases and at J to 1 base, leaving 1 base not matched to a gene. Per the germline V gene, CDR1 is SGHRS and CDR2 is YFSETQ.

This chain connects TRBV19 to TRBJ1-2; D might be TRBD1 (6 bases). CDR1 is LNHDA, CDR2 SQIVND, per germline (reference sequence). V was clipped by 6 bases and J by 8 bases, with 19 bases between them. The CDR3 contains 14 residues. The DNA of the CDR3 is TGTGCCAGTAGCGTGACAAAACAGGGAGCGGGCTACACCTTC. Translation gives CASSVTKQGAGYTF. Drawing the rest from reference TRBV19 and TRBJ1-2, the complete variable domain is DGGITQSPKYLFRKEGQNVTLSCEQNLNHDAMYWYRQDPGQGLRLIYYSQIVNDFQKGDIAEGYSVSREKKESFPLTVTSAQKNPTAFYLCASSVTKQGAGYTFGSGTRLTVV.

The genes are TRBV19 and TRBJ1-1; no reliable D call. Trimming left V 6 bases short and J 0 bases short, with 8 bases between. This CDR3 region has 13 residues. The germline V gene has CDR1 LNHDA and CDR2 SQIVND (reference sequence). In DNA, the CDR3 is TGTGCCAGTAGGTTAGTAATGAACACTGAAGCTTTCTTT. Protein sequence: CASRLVMNTEAFF.

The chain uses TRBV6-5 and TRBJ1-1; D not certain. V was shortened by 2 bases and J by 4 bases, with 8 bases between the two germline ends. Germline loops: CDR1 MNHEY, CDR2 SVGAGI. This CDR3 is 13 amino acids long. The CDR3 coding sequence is TGTGCCAGCAGTTACCCATTGTCCACTGAAGCTTTCTTT. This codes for CASSYPLSTEAFF.

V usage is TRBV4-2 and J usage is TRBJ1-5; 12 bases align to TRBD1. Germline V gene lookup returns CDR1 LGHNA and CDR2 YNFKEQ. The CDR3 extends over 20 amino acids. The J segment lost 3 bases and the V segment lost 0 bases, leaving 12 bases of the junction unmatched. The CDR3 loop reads CASSQDLGTGGGRDNQPQHF. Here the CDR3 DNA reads TGTGCCAGCAGCCAAGATTTGGGGACAGGGGGCGGGAGGGACAATCAGCCCCAGCATTTT.

CDR3 DNA sequence: TGTGCCAGCAGTGTACAGAGCAATGAGCAGTTCTTC. It yields the protein CASSVQSNEQFF. The chain joins TRBV6-1 to TRBJ2-1; D is undetermined. V was clipped by 4 bases and J by 6 bases, with 7 bases between them. The CDR3 extends over 12 amino acids. Germline V gene lookup returns CDR1 MNHNS and CDR2 SASEGT.

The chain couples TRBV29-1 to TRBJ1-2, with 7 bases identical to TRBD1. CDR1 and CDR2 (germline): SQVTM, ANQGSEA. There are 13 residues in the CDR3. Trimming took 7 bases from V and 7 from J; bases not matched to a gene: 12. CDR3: CSARDSLGGGYTF. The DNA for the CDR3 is TGCAGCGCCCGGGACAGCCTAGGAGGTGGCTACACCTTC.

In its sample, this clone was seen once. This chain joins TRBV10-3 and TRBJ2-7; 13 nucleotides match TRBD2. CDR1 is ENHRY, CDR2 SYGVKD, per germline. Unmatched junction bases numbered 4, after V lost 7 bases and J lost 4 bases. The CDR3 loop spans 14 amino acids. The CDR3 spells CAIKTSGGSYEQYF. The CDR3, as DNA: TGTGCCATCAAGACTAGCGGGGGGTCATACGAGCAGTACTTC.

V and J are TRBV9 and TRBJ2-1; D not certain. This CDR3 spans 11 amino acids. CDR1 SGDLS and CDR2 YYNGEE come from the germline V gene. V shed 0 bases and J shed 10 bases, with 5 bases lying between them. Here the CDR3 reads CASSVATEQFF. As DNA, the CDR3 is TGTGCCAGCAGCGTAGCCACAGAGCAGTTCTTC. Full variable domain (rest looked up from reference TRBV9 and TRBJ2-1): DSGVTQTPKHLITATGQRVTLRCSPRSGDLSVYWYQQSLDQGLQFLIQYYNGEERAKGNILERFSAQQFPDLHSELNLSSLELGDSALYFCASSVATEQFFGPGTRLTVL.

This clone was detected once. The CDR3 DNA is TGCGCCAGCAGCTTGGCCGCAAAGCCACGAAACTATGGCTACACCTTC. It codes for CASSLAAKPRNYGYTF. V is TRBV5-1 and J is TRBJ1-2; no definite D call. Deletions cut 0 bases from V and 2 bases from J, with 14 bases between. The CDR3 consists of 16 residues. Germline V gene lookup returns CDR1 SGHRS and CDR2 YFSETQ.

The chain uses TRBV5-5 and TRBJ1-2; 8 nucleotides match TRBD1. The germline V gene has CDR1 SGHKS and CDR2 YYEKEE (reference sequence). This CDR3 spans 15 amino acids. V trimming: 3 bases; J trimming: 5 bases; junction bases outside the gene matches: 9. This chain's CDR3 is CASSSSGTGFYGYTF. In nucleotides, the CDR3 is TGTGCCAGCAGCTCCTCCGGGACAGGATTTTATGGCTACACCTTC.

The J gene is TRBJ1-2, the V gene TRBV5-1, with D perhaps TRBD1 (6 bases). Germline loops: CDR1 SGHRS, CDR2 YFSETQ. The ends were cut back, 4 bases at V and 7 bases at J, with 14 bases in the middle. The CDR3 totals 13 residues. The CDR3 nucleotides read TGCGCCAGCAGCCCTCCCGGGGGGGCTGGCTACACCTTC. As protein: CASSPPGGAGYTF.

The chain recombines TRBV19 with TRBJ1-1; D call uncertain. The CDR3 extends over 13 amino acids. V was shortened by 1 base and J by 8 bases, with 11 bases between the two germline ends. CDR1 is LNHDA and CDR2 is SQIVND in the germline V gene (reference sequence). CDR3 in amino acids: CASSIVAGLEAFF. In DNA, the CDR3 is TGTGCCAGTAGTATAGTCGCAGGACTCGAAGCTTTCTTT.

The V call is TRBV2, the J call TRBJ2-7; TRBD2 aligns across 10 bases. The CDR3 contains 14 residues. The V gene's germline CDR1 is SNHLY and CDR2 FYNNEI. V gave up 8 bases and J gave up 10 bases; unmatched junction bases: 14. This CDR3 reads CASLGLAGVLFQYF. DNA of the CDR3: TGTGCCAGCTTAGGGCTAGCGGGGGTCCTTTTTCAGTACTTC.